The 5 T cell receptor beta chains presented below share a single source sample, sequenced in a study of blood T cell repertoires in COVID-19 (dated by TCRdb to about 2020). Library preparation employed the immunoSEQ multiplex PCR assay. Drawn from immuneACCESS, this table holds only the in-frame rearrangements with V and J called that TCRdb kept. Clones are partly lost; checked studies trace under half to an unresolved V gene and leave the rest unexplained. In this sample the table shows about 170,000 clones, roughly 86% of which occur a single time. About 2.5% of the sample belongs to the ten largest clones. Sequences were obtained from peripheral blood. The receptors derive from a woman aged 80 or over with COVID-19, enrolled during active disease.

In regard to this clone: One end of the junction does not line up with germline, which may come from a read error. This chain connects TRBV6-2 or TRBV6-3 to TRBJ2-5; unclear D gene. Germline assignment: CDR1 MNHEY and CDR2 SVGEGT. The CDR3 loop spans 11 amino acids. The CDR3 loop reads CASSPREAQYF. The CDR3 DNA sequence: TGTGCCAGCAGTCCCCGAGAGGCCCAGTACTTC.

This sequence joins TRBV28 and TRBJ2-7, with TRBD1 matching 8 bases. This CDR3 has 16 amino acids. CDR1 MDHEN and CDR2 SYDVKM come from the germline V gene. Unmatched junction bases numbered 15, after V lost 5 bases and J lost 6 bases. This CDR3 is CASSTRMTGEGAEQYF. The CDR3, as DNA: TGTGCCAGCAGTACCCGTATGACAGGGGAAGGAGCCGAGCAGTACTTC.

The V call is TRBV5-5, the J call TRBJ2-1; 7 positions match TRBD2. The V segment lost 4 bases and the J segment 5 bases; nucleotides outside the gene matches: 6. The CDR3 is made up of 14 amino acids. CDR1 and CDR2 from the germline V gene are SGHKS and YYEKEE (reference sequence). The CDR3 DNA reads TGTGCCAGCAGCCGGGACTACGCTAACAATGAGCAGTTCTTC. This gives the protein CASSRDYANNEQFF.

The chain recombines TRBV19 with TRBJ2-3, with a possible D match to TRBD1 (6 bases). In germline, CDR1 is LNHDA, CDR2 SQIVND (reference sequence). V was clipped by 4 bases and J by 2 bases, with 19 bases between them. CDR3 length: 17 amino acids. The chain's CDR3 is CASSTTGNMVFTDTQYF. The CDR3 region has the DNA TGTGCCAGTAGTACTACAGGGAATATGGTGTTCACAGATACGCAGTATTTT. Combining the CDR3 with reference TRBV19 and TRBJ2-3 gives the whole variable domain DGGITQSPKYLFRKEGQNVTLSCEQNLNHDAMYWYRQDPGQGLRLIYYSQIVNDFQKGDIAEGYSVSREKKESFPLTVTSAQKNPTAFYLCASSTTGNMVFTDTQYFGPGTRLTVL.

This chain links TRBV6-6 with TRBJ2-2, with TRBD1 identical over 7 bases. Germline CDR1 reads MNHNY; CDR2 reads SVGAGI (reference sequence). The trim removed 6 bases at V and 1 base at J, leaving 2 bases unmatched. This CDR3 contains 14 residues. The CDR3 loop is CASRGQLNTGELFF. For the CDR3, the DNA is TGTGCCAGCAGGGGACAGCTGAACACCGGGGAGCTGTTTTTT.